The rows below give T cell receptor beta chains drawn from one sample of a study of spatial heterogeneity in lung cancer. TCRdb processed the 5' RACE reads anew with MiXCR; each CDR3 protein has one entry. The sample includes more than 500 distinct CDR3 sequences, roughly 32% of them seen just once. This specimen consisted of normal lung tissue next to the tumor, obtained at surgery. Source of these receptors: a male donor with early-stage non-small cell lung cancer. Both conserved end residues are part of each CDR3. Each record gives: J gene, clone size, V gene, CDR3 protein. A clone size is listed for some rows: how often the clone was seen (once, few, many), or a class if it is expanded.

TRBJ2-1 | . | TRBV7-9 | CASSPTSPGWNEQFF
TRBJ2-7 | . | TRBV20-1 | CSASSTGTPPGSEQYF
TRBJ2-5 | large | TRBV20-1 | CSAPKRPQETQYF
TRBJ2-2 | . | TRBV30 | CAWSVLSSTGELFF
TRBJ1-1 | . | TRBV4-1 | CASSQVGTGILNTEAFF